Sequencing of this TCR beta chain was carried out in a study of T cell responses to AZD1222 COVID-19 vaccine. Study-wide results and limits: The donor group comprised mostly white British people and more females; the analysis possibly underestimated clonal diversity. Vaccine-associated CD4 TCRs spanned spike, dominant at 160-218 and 743-854.

This CDR3 region has 14 residues. CDR1 is SGHKS, CDR2 YYEKEE, per germline (reference sequence). V was cut by 0 bases and J by 1 base, with 6 bases left in between. In its sample, this clone was seen once. Its antigen is not known. A much larger clone differs from this one at a single base, so this may be a read error. Here immunoSEQ multiplex PCR was the method, and the copy in TCRdb shows in-frame clones only, minus some. The data show about 140,000 clones, 80% to 95% seen once. The chain combines TRBV5-5 with TRBJ2-3; tentative D call: TRBD2 (5 bases). The sample in question was peripheral blood, obtained 28 days after the second AZD1222 dose. The origin of this receptor is an adult who received the AZD1222 COVID-19 vaccine. The DNA of the CDR3 is TGTGCCAGCAGCTTGGCCGGGGGCACAGATACGCAGTATTTT. Translating gives CASSLAGGTDTQYF.